This TCR beta chain came from a study of human T cells and chemical hapten exposure. Study-level information: Sensitization employed 2% DPC on approximately 2 cm by approximately 2 cm of upper inner arm skin. Points from the study as a whole: No change in TCRs above 1 in 1000 frequency was produced by DPC sensitization.

This clonotype was seen a few times. Its cognate antigen is unknown. Germline-derived CDR1 and CDR2 are DFQATT and SNEGSKA (reference sequence). The V gene end was trimmed by 4 bases and the J gene end by 1 base; junction bases not matched to a gene: 1. This CDR3 has 14 residues. One entry per CDR3 protein, called by TCRdb with MiXCR from the RACE reads. The data contain tens of thousands of distinct CDR3 sequences, around a tenth of them seen just once; the ten biggest clones take up 9.5% to 10%. Noted time point: pre-sensitization, week 0. Treatment of the sample: therapeutic diphenylcyclopropenone sensitization with weekly scalp DPC. Total RNA was isolated from unfractionated whole blood.

The sample consisted of whole blood, taken in connection with sensitization to the hapten diphenylcyclopropenone (DPC). The TCR was taken from a woman aged 30 to 39 with alopecia areata. Some clones in this sample may be carry-over from other donors' samples. The genes are TRBV20-1 and TRBJ2-7, with 13 bases aligning to TRBD2. The CDR3 loop is CSAKTSGGSYEQYF. The DNA for the CDR3 is TGCAGTGCTAAGACTAGCGGGGGGTCCTACGAGCAGTACTTC.